The 20 T cell receptor beta chains presented below share a single source sample, sequenced in a study of cytotoxic CD8 clonotypes in ibrutinib-treated CLL. TCRdb's table, derived via immunoSEQ multiplex PCR, lists solely in-frame clones and lacks some. The repertoire includes 150,000 or so clones, about 84% of them detected once, and less than 8.5% sits in the top ten. Material: PBMCs, obtained after 36 months of ibrutinib treatment. The receptors come from a human donor with chronic lymphocytic leukemia.

The genes are TRBV29-1 and TRBJ2-5; D gene ambiguous. V was shortened by 4 bases and J by 5 bases, with 14 bases between the two germline ends. Germline V gene lookup returns CDR1 SQVTM and CDR2 ANQGSEA. This CDR3 is built from 13 residues. CDR3 bases: TGCAGCGTTGGGTTCAGATTTTCCGAGACCCAGTACTTC. This gives the protein CSVGFRFSETQYF.

The V call is TRBV7-9, the J call TRBJ2-1, with 13 bases identical to TRBD2. The germline V gene encodes CDR1 SEHNR and CDR2 FQNEAQ (reference sequence). This CDR3 is built from 18 residues. Trimming cost V 4 bases and J 3 bases; bases outside gene matches: 9. The CDR3 sequence is CASSSGLAGPRLYNEQFF. CDR3 coding DNA: TGTGCCAGCAGCTCGGGACTAGCGGGGCCCCGACTCTACAATGAGCAGTTCTTC.

The V and J genes are TRBV5-4 and TRBJ2-5; TRBD2 matches at 13 bases. J was trimmed by 10 bases and V by 6 bases; bases with no gene match: 12. CDR3 length: 15 residues. Germline-derived CDR1 and CDR2 are SGHNT and YYREEE (reference sequence). CDR3 region: CASTLPGTSGVVQYF. As DNA, the CDR3 is TGTGCCAGCACCTTACCCGGGACTAGCGGGGTCGTCCAGTACTTC.

The chain has TRBV27 and TRBJ2-1; 9 bases map to TRBD1. The ends lost 5 bases at V and 6 bases at J; junction bases unmatched: 14. The germline V gene has CDR1 MNHEY and CDR2 SMNVEV (reference sequence). The CDR3 totals 17 residues. Written as DNA, the CDR3 is TGTGCCAGCAGTCGTCCCGGGACAGGGATGGTGAGCAATGAGCAGTTCTTC. Encoded protein: CASSRPGTGMVSNEQFF.

The J gene is TRBJ1-5, the V gene TRBV28; D might be TRBD1 (5 bases). V was trimmed by 6 bases and J by 11 bases, leaving 14 bases between them. This CDR3 is 12 amino acids long. CDR1 and CDR2 from the germline V gene are MDHEN and SYDVKM. The CDR3 DNA sequence: TGTGCCAGCAGGGATTGGGGGGGGGCCCAGCATTTT. Translating it yields CASRDWGGAQHF. Full variable domain (rest looked up from reference TRBV28 and TRBJ1-5): DVKVTQSSRYLVKRTGEKVFLECVQDMDHENMFWYRQDPGLGLRLIYFSYDVKMKEKGDIPEGYSVSREKKERFSLILESASTNQTSMYLCASRDWGGAQHFGDGTRLSIL.

As regards this clone: The sample has other DNA sequences that encode this CDR3 too. The chain is built from TRBV7-9 and TRBJ2-7, with D uncertain. This CDR3 contains 12 residues. Trimming removed 1 base at V and 3 bases at J, with 4 bases between. Germline V gives CDR1 SEHNR, CDR2 FQNEAQ (reference sequence). This CDR3 reads CASSLVVYEQYF. In nucleotides, the CDR3 is TGTGCCAGCAGCTTAGTGGTCTACGAGCAGTACTTC.

V gene TRBV5-1 combines with J gene TRBJ2-7, with no clear D. V lost 7 bases and J lost 1, with 15 bases in between. The CDR3 is 14 amino acids. Germline CDR1 is SGHRS and CDR2 is YFSETQ. CDR3 residues: CASRTQVNSYEQYF. CDR3 in DNA: TGCGCCAGCCGAACTCAGGTGAATTCCTACGAGCAGTACTTC.

The J gene is TRBJ2-7, the V gene TRBV5-6, with 8 bases matching TRBD2. Germline trimming cut 1 base from V and 0 bases from J; bases unmatched to any gene: 0. Germline V CDR1 and CDR2: SGHDT, YYEEEE. CDR3 length: 14 residues. CDR3 in DNA: TGTGCCAGCAGCTTGAGCGGGGGCTCCTACGAGCAGTACTTC. It specifies CASSLSGGSYEQYF.

This clone was recorded a few times. This chain links TRBV2 with TRBJ1-5; no firm D call. The CDR3 runs to 13 residues. V was clipped by 3 bases and J by 4 bases, with 7 bases between them. Germline V gene sequence: CDR1 SNHLY, CDR2 FYNNEI. CDR3: CASSDQVNQPQHF. CDR3 DNA: TGTGCCAGCAGTGACCAGGTAAATCAGCCCCAGCATTTT. Filled out from reference TRBV2 and TRBJ1-5, the complete variable domain reads EPEVTQTPSHQVTQMGQEVILRCVPISNHLYFYWYRQILGQKVEFLVSFYNNEISEKSEIFDDQFSVERPDGSNFTLKIRSTKLEDSAMYFCASSDQVNQPQHFGDGTRLSIL.

This sequence joins TRBV23-1 and TRBJ2-3, with D uncertain. TRBV23-1 is known as an ORF, though its function is uncertain. The CDR3 covers 14 residues. Trimming took off 0 bases at V and 4 bases at J, with 8 bases between the two ends. CDR3 protein: CASSQSNGPDTQYF. In nucleotides, the CDR3 is TGCGCCAGCAGTCAATCGAACGGACCAGATACGCAGTATTTT.

This sequence joins TRBV23-1 and TRBJ1-2; 8 bases line up with TRBD1. TRBV23-1 is identified as an open reading frame with a role that is uncertain. This CDR3 spans 15 amino acids. After removal of 0 bases from V and 2 bases from J, the junction contained 2 bases not matched to a gene. The CDR3 sequence: CASSQSGQENYGYTF. Written as DNA, the CDR3 is TGCGCCAGCAGTCAATCGGGACAGGAAAACTATGGCTACACCTTC.

This clone was counted a few times. The chain combines TRBV7-8 with TRBJ1-5; D is undetermined. Germline loops: CDR1 SGHVS, CDR2 FQNEAQ. This CDR3 is 15 amino acids long. The V end lost 1 base, the J end lost 0 bases, and 7 bases lay between the germline ends. In DNA, the CDR3 is TGTGCCAGCAGCTTAGGGAGGAGTAGCAATCAGCCCCAGCATTTT. Encoded protein: CASSLGRSSNQPQHF.

This chain uses TRBV7-3 with TRBJ2-5, with D possibly being TRBD2 (6 bases). V dropped 3 bases and J dropped 1 base, with 9 bases sitting between them. The CDR3 contains 14 residues. Germline CDR1 SGHTA, CDR2 FQGTGA. This CDR3 reads CASSLAGTQETQYF. DNA of the CDR3: TGTGCCAGCAGCTTGGCGGGAACCCAAGAGACCCAGTACTTC.

The chain recombines TRBV2 with TRBJ1-2; 9 nucleotides agree with TRBD1. With 9 bases clipped from V and 4 bases from J, the junction kept 9 bases outside the gene matches. The CDR3 extends over 14 amino acids. Germline V gives CDR1 SNHLY, CDR2 FYNNEI. The DNA for the CDR3 is TGTGCCAGGGTTCCAGGACAGGGGCCCTATGGCTACACCTTC. Translation: CARVPGQGPYGYTF.

This clone has just a few counts. The chain links TRBV20-1 to TRBJ1-2, with no clear D. CDR1 DFQATT and CDR2 SNEGSKA come from the germline V gene (reference sequence). Trimming took 6 bases from V and 5 from J, leaving 10 bases between them. The CDR3 has 11 residues. The CDR3 DNA reads as TGCAGTGCGAAGGATTTATATGGCTACACCTTC. As protein: CSAKDLYGYTF.

The gene calls are TRBV7-8 and TRBJ1-4; TRBD1 might be the D (6 bases). V lost 1 base to trimming and J lost 2 bases, with 14 bases between them. The CDR3 loop spans 17 amino acids. Per the germline V gene, CDR1 is SGHVS and CDR2 is FQNEAQ. This chain's CDR3 is CASSLDNRELTNEKLFF. CDR3 coding DNA: TGTGCCAGCAGCTTAGATAACAGGGAGTTGACTAATGAAAAACTGTTTTTT.

The V gene is TRBV7-9, the J gene TRBJ2-7; 8 positions agree with TRBD1. The CDR3 covers 15 residues. The V gene end was trimmed by 5 bases and the J gene end by 3 bases; junction bases not matched to a gene: 9. Germline lookup yields CDR1 SEHNR and CDR2 FQNEAQ (reference sequence). The chain's CDR3 is CASSPRGRRNYEQYF. CDR3 DNA: TGTGCCAGCAGCCCCAGGGGGCGACGGAACTACGAGCAGTACTTC.

This chain uses TRBV7-6 with TRBJ2-7, with D maybe TRBD1 (6 bases). This CDR3 spans 14 amino acids. CDR1 and CDR2 from the germline V gene are SGHVS and FNYEAQ. With 5 bases removed from V and 6 bases from J, the gap between germline ends came to 17 bases. The CDR3 sequence: CASSPYVRTVEQYF. In nucleotides, the CDR3 is TGTGCCAGCAGCCCTTATGTCCGGACAGTCGAGCAGTACTTC. The entire variable domain, with the rest obtained from reference TRBV7-6 and TRBJ2-7, is as follows: GAGVSQSPRYKVTKRGQDVALRCDPISGHVSLYWYRQALGQGPEFLTYFNYEAQQDKSGLPNDRFSAERPEGSISTLTIQRTEQRDSAMYRCASSPYVRTVEQYFGPGTRLTVT.

The CDR3 DNA is TGTGCCAGCAGCCTTCGGACAGGGGTGTATACTGAAGCTTTCTTT. Residues: CASSLRTGVYTEAFF. The rearrangement joins TRBV5-8 to TRBJ1-1, with 9 bases that match TRBD1. J lost 5 bases, V lost 4 bases, and 9 bases had no gene match. The CDR3 spans 15 residues. Germline CDR1 SGHTS, CDR2 YDEGEE.

V is TRBV5-5 and J is TRBJ1-1, with 9 bases matching TRBD1. The CDR3 runs to 18 residues. Germline V gene data show CDR1 as SGHKS and CDR2 as YYEKEE (reference sequence). V was pared by 2 bases and J by 4 bases, with 15 bases of the junction left unmatched. The CDR3 spells CASSFMYIGTGSATEAFF. In DNA form, the CDR3 reads TGTGCCAGCAGCTTTATGTATATTGGGACAGGGTCCGCCACTGAAGCTTTCTTT.